The sequence of this T cell receptor beta chain was determined in a study of T cells in Graves' hyperthyroidism and ophthalmopathy. RNA transcripts provided the source from which TCR beta CDR3 regions were amplified. The TCR CDR3 was amplified in a first-round RT-PCR using the HTBI primer set. MiXCR was run by TCRdb on the multiplex PCR reads, yielding one entry per CDR3 protein. The data show more than 300,000 distinct CDR3 sequences, with roughly 14% seen just once and 20% held by the top ten. The germline CDR1 and CDR2 sequences are MDHEN and SYDVKM. J was trimmed by 8 bases and V by 8 bases; bases with no gene match: 10. This CDR3 contains 14 residues. About 10 ml of fresh peripheral blood supplied the PBMCs.

The rearrangement joins TRBV28 to TRBJ2-4, with 9 bases fitting TRBD2. Sequenced input: blood. This TCR came from a woman under 40 with Graves' ophthalmopathy. The CDR3 bases are TGTGCCAGCGGAGCGGGGGGCCTACATCACATTCAGTACTTC. Protein: CASGAGGLHHIQYF.